What follows is one TCR beta chain and its context. This CDR3 has 14 amino acids. Germline CDR1 and CDR2: LNHDA and SQIVND (reference sequence). Trimming took 6 bases from V and 2 from J; bases not matched to a gene: 3. These data are taken from a study of shared clonotypes between healthy human individuals. Evenly divided among several immunoSEQ plates was the genomic DNA of each subset. The authors sequenced unsorted PBMC DNA on ten immunoSEQ deep assay plates. The repertoire was sequenced with immunoSEQ multiplex PCR; TCRdb's copy has only in-frame clones and lacks some. The data show about 480,000 clones, nearly 80% seen once.

The chain recombines TRBV19 with TRBJ2-5, with 10 nucleotides matching TRBD2. The TCR sequence derives from a woman aged 35 to 49 in good health. Some clones in this sample may be carry-over from other donors' samples. Sequencing used PBMCs. The CDR3 here is CASSTLAGQETQYF. The CDR3 nucleotides read TGTGCCAGTAGCACACTAGCGGGACAAGAGACCCAGTACTTC.